Listed here is a single TCR beta chain. Its antigen is unknown. The data were produced by immunoSEQ multiplex PCR, yet TCRdb's version contains in-frame clones alone and is incomplete. This table holds tens of thousands of clones, 95% found once. This sample was taken from a study of T cell clonotyping in hematopoietic cell transplantation. Study-wide results and caveats: Few recipient clonotypes overlapped donors; over 97% were de novo at given depth. After transplant, recipient diversity fell while pathologically expanded clonotypes grew through day 180. Graft donor and pretransplant recipient Inverse Simpson Index values predicted broader posttransplant TCR diversity.

V shed 0 bases and J 0 bases; nucleotides not matched to a gene: 10. Germline V gene sequence: CDR1 LGHNA, CDR2 YSLEER. CDR3 length: 20 residues. The material sequenced was peripheral blood mononuclear cells. This TCR came from a man aged 25 to 40 in good health. Some clones in this sample may be carry-over from other donors' samples. The chain joins TRBV4-3 to TRBJ2-1, with TRBD2 matching over 11 bases. The CDR3 nucleotides are TGCGCCAGCAGCCAAGAGGGGCTAGCGGGAGGACCAAGCTCCTACAATGAGCAGTTCTTC. This gives the protein CASSQEGLAGGPSSYNEQFF.